Described below is a single T cell receptor beta chain sequence and its context. The germline V gene encodes CDR1 SGHTA and CDR2 FQGNSA. V was pared by 2 bases and J by 0 bases, with 14 bases between. This CDR3 spans 16 amino acids. This record belongs to a study of blood T cell repertoires in COVID-19. Whole-study context: The United States, Italy and Spain supplied acute and convalescent COVID-19 samples. T cells, B-cell-depleted T cells, or PBMCs provided the cDNA or gDNA that served as material.

Original methodology: From reference gene primer amplification, estimates of nucleated cell counts were derived. The table came from immunoSEQ multiplex PCR; TCRdb's copy has only in-frame clones and leaves some out. V, J and clone size reflect that table, while D and trimming were determined from the DNA. The repertoire holds under 300,000 clones, with around 83% as singletons. V and J are TRBV7-2 and TRBJ2-7, with TRBD2 as a possible D gene (6 bases). This sequence was found in a woman aged 35 to 49 who had recovered from COVID-19. The specimen sequenced was peripheral blood. For the CDR3, the DNA is TGTGCCAGCAGCTTAACCGGGACTTTGAGCTCCTACGAGCAGTACTTC. Translating gives CASSLTGTLSSYEQYF.